Each of the 28 T cell receptor beta chains below was sequenced from the same sample in a study of T cells after yellow fever vaccination. TCRdb re-called the 5' RACE reads through MiXCR, storing one row per CDR3 protein. This table holds some 500,000 distinct CDR3 sequences, less than 15% found once. This sample comprised PBMCs, obtained on the day of the yellow fever booster vaccination. The receptor source for this set is a young man who received the YFV17D yellow fever vaccine.

This clonotype was detected a few times. The J gene is TRBJ2-3, the V gene TRBV20-1; D unresolved. The CDR3 has 14 residues. Trimming removed 7 bases at V and 3 bases at J, with 17 bases between. Germline V lookup: CDR1 DFQATT, CDR2 SNEGSKA (reference sequence). CDR3 coding DNA: TGCAGTGTTAGGTTCGGAACCCCGACAGATACGCAGTATTTT. Amino acid sequence: CSVRFGTPTDTQYF.

This clonotype has a handful of counts. This rearrangement joins TRBV7-2 to TRBJ2-3, with D possibly being TRBD2 (6 bases). Germline lookup yields CDR1 SGHTA and CDR2 FQGNSA. The germline V and J ends were trimmed by 6 bases and 4 bases, with 20 bases remaining between them. This CDR3 is 16 amino acids long. CDR3 DNA: TGTGCCAGCAGGACGACGGGAGCGAGTAATTCAGATACGCAGTATTTT. Residues: CASRTTGASNSDTQYF.

The V and J genes are TRBV9 and TRBJ1-6; D remains ambiguous. The CDR3 sequence is 14 residues long. Trimming cost V 4 bases and J 8 bases, with 13 bases left between them. CDR1 SGDLS and CDR2 YYNGEE come from the germline V gene. CDR3 residues: CASSRETKDSPLHF. As DNA, the CDR3 is TGTGCCAGCAGCCGAGAGACAAAAGATTCACCCCTCCACTTT.

This clonotype has more than one count but fewer than ten. The CDR3 spells CASGPGQGVYEQYF. CDR3 DNA: TGTGCCAGCGGCCCGGGCCAGGGCGTATACGAGCAGTACTTC. The chain carries TRBV6-1 and TRBJ2-7; D is possibly TRBD1 (5 bases). Trimming pared 8 bases from V and 4 bases from J, leaving 18 bases between. Germline assignment: CDR1 MNHNS and CDR2 SASEGT. This CDR3 is 14 amino acids long.

The genes are TRBV6-4 and TRBJ1-1; D uncertain. Trimming stripped 4 bases from V and 1 base from J, with 10 bases between. This CDR3 spans 14 amino acids. The germline gives CDR1 MRHNA, CDR2 SNTAGT. In DNA, the CDR3 is TGTGCCAGCAGTGCTACCCCTGGGAACACTGAAGCTTTCTTT. It is translated as CASSATPGNTEAFF.

The chain recombines TRBV2 with TRBJ2-5; D gene uncertain. Trimming took 7 bases from V and 1 from J, leaving 13 bases between them. The CDR3 has 14 residues. Germline V lookup: CDR1 SNHLY, CDR2 FYNNEI. CDR3 DNA: TGTGCCAGCAAGACGGAGTTCTTCCAAGAGACCCAGTACTTC. Amino acid sequence: CASKTEFFQETQYF.

The table lists this clonotype with a few counts. This chain links TRBV5-4 with TRBJ2-2, with unresolved D. Germline CDR1 reads SGHNT; CDR2 reads YYREEE (reference sequence). V lost 6 bases, J lost 3 bases, and 9 bases lay in between. This CDR3 is built from 13 residues. The CDR3 DNA is TGTGCCAGCAAGTTTGCGGACACCGGGGAGCTGTTTTTT. This gives the protein CASKFADTGELFF.

This rearrangement joins TRBV5-1 to TRBJ2-7; a possible D gene is TRBD1 (6 bases). CDR1 and CDR2 from the germline V gene are SGHRS and YFSETQ. The CDR3 consists of 14 residues. Between the trimmed V and J ends, which lost 4 bases and 6 bases, there was a span of 17 bases. CDR3 in DNA: TGCGCCAGCAGCCTAGGGTGGACAGTTGTCGAGCAGTACTTC. Translated: CASSLGWTVVEQYF.

This clonotype showed up just a few times. The chain recombines TRBV7-9 with TRBJ2-3; D is undetermined. V lost 10 bases and J 1 base, leaving 9 bases between the germline ends. Germline V lookup: CDR1 SEHNR, CDR2 FQNEAQ (reference sequence). The CDR3 is made up of 12 amino acids. Here the CDR3 reads CAISKGTDTQYF. The CDR3 coding sequence is TGTGCCATCTCGAAGGGCACAGATACGCAGTATTTT.

This chain links TRBV20-1 with TRBJ1-3; TRBD1 aligns across 7 bases. Losses at the gene ends were 3 bases for V and 0 bases for J; bases not matched to a gene: 5. Germline V gene data show CDR1 as DFQATT and CDR2 as SNEGSKA (reference sequence). The CDR3 contains 15 residues. The CDR3 DNA reads TGCAGTGCTAGTGGGACAGCCGTCTCTGGAAACACCATATATTTT. Encoded protein: CSASGTAVSGNTIYF.

The rearrangement joins TRBV5-1 to TRBJ2-6; D possibly corresponds to TRBD2 (6 bases). The CDR3 is made up of 14 amino acids. The V gene lost 6 bases and the J gene lost 3 bases, with 10 bases spanning the gap. The germline V gene has CDR1 SGHRS and CDR2 YFSETQ. The CDR3: CASTRDFGANVLTF. The CDR3 coding sequence is TGCGCCAGCACGCGGGATTTTGGGGCCAACGTCCTGACTTTC.

In this sample, this clonotype turned up many times. V gene TRBV7-2 combines with J gene TRBJ2-7; D unclear. V dropped 2 bases and J dropped 5 bases, with 4 bases sitting between them. The CDR3 covers 11 residues. Germline values: CDR1 SGHTA, CDR2 FQGNSA. The CDR3 sequence: CASSLYNEQYF. CDR3 sequence (DNA): TGTGCCAGCAGCTTATACAACGAGCAGTACTTC. Variable domain in full (rest from reference TRBV7-2 and TRBJ2-7): GAGVSQSPSNKVTEKGKDVELRCDPISGHTALYWYRQSLGQGLEFLIYFQGNSAPDKSGLPSDRFSAERTGGSVSTLTIQRTQQEDSAVYLCASSLYNEQYFGPGTRLTVT.

This clonotype was seen more than once but under ten times. V and J are TRBV13 and TRBJ2-7, with D possibly TRBD1 on 6 matching bases. The V and J ends lost 5 bases and 0 bases respectively, with 11 bases between them. The CDR3 spans 14 residues. Germline V CDR1 and CDR2: PRHDT, FYEKMQ (reference sequence). CDR3 loop: CASSRRDTSYEQYF. Here the CDR3 DNA reads TGTGCCAGCAGCAGAAGGGACACCTCCTACGAGCAGTACTTC.

This clonotype was found a few times. The J gene is TRBJ2-7, the V gene TRBV20-1; either TRBD1 or TRBD2 may fit D (5 bases each). The CDR3 is 13 amino acids. The germline CDR1 and CDR2 sequences are DFQATT and SNEGSKA (reference sequence). Trimming left V 6 bases short and J 4 bases short, with 16 bases between. DNA of the CDR3: TGCAGTGCCGCTCCGGGACCACCTTACGAGCAGTACTTC. It specifies CSAAPGPPYEQYF.

This clonotype was recorded a few times. This rearrangement joins TRBV5-5 to TRBJ2-3; 11 nucleotides line up with TRBD2. The germline CDR1 and CDR2 sequences are SGHKS and YYEKEE (reference sequence). Trimming at V came to 0 bases and at J to 4 bases, leaving 7 bases not matched to a gene. This CDR3 has 17 amino acids. The chain's CDR3 is CASSLVSGRALADTQYF. The CDR3, as DNA: TGTGCCAGCAGCTTGGTTAGCGGGAGGGCCCTCGCAGATACGCAGTATTTT.

The chain employs TRBV20-1 and TRBJ2-1; D perhaps matches TRBD1 (6 bases). CDR1 and CDR2 (germline): DFQATT, SNEGSKA (reference sequence). The CDR3 runs to 15 residues. V lost 3 bases and J 5 bases, leaving 17 bases between the germline ends. The CDR3 loop reads CSASLVGTINNEQFF. In DNA, the CDR3 is TGCAGTGCTAGCCTGGTGGGGACAATCAACAATGAGCAGTTCTTC.

This clonotype was picked up many times. CDR3 in amino acids: CASSQDRDSYGYTF. The CDR3 region has the DNA TGCGCCAGCAGCCAAGACCGGGACAGCTATGGCTACACCTTC. The rearrangement links TRBV4-3 to TRBJ1-2; 7 bases agree with TRBD1. The CDR3 length is 14 residues. Germline V gene data show CDR1 as LGHNA and CDR2 as YSLEER. The V and J ends lost 0 bases and 4 bases, in that order; junction bases with no gene match: 2.

V usage is TRBV28 and J usage is TRBJ2-7; D unclear. Germline-derived CDR1 and CDR2 are MDHEN and SYDVKM. Trimming cost V 9 bases and J 3 bases, with 3 bases left between them. The CDR3 totals 9 residues. CDR3 protein: CASDYEQYF. The CDR3 coding sequence is TGTGCCAGTGACTACGAGCAGTACTTC. The whole variable domain, remainder taken from reference TRBV28 and TRBJ2-7, is DVKVTQSSRYLVKRTGEKVFLECVQDMDHENMFWYRQDPGLGLRLIYFSYDVKMKEKGDIPEGYSVSREKKERFSLILESASTNQTSMYLCASDYEQYFGPGTRLTVT.

This clonotype has only a few counts. This chain links TRBV12-3 or TRBV12-4 with TRBJ1-3; D perhaps matches TRBD1 (5 bases). The CDR3 spans 14 residues. Trimming stripped 6 bases from V and 0 bases from J, with 9 bases between. DNA for the CDR3: TGTGCCAGCAGGGAAACAGGCTCTGGAAACACCATATATTTT. Amino acids: CASRETGSGNTIYF.

There are a few counts of this clonotype. This chain links TRBV7-9 with TRBJ1-1, with D possibly TRBD1 on 6 matching bases. With 6 bases removed from V and 6 bases from J, the gap between germline ends came to 11 bases. Germline loops: CDR1 SEHNR, CDR2 FQNEAQ (reference sequence). The CDR3 has 12 amino acids. The CDR3 region has the DNA TGTGCCAGCAGTCACGGGGGGCCTGAAGCTTTCTTT. It is translated as CASSHGGPEAFF.

The J gene is TRBJ2-3, the V gene TRBV5-1; the match to TRBD2 covers 8 bases. Trimming took 4 bases from V and 0 from J; bases not matched to a gene: 7. The CDR3 loop spans 16 amino acids. Germline values: CDR1 SGHRS, CDR2 YFSETQ. CDR3 nucleotide sequence: TGCGCCAGCAGCCAGACTAGCGTTTCTAGCACAGATACGCAGTATTTT. It codes for CASSQTSVSSTDTQYF.

The CDR3 sequence is CASSQESGSSSYNEQFF. Here the CDR3 DNA reads TGCGCCAGCAGCCAAGAGAGCGGGTCGAGCTCCTACAATGAGCAGTTCTTC. The rearrangement uses TRBV4-3 and TRBJ2-1; D is possibly TRBD2 (6 bases). V was cut by 0 bases and J by 0 bases, with 12 bases left in between. The CDR3 is 17 amino acids. Germline CDR1 is LGHNA and CDR2 is YSLEER.

This clonotype has more than one count but fewer than ten. The chain employs TRBV1 and TRBJ1-4. TRBV1 is a known pseudogene. This CDR3 has 14 residues. CDR3 region: CTSRAGSTNEKLFF. In nucleotides, the CDR3 is TGCACCAGCAGAGCGGGATCAACTAATGAAAAACTGTTTTTT.

This clonotype turned up a few times. This chain links TRBV29-1 with TRBJ2-1; 9 nucleotides agree with TRBD2. The V gene end was trimmed by 0 bases and the J gene end by 5 bases; junction bases not matched to a gene: 26. The V gene's germline CDR1 is SQVTM and CDR2 ANQGSEA. CDR3 length equals 22 residues. The CDR3 DNA is TGCAGCGTTGAAGATCTTCTGGAGGGCCAGCGGGAGGTTCCCTTCTTCGACAATGAGCAGTTCTTC. Its translation is CSVEDLLEGQREVPFFDNEQFF.

The rearrangement joins TRBV24-1 to TRBJ2-1, with 9 bases that match TRBD1. From germline, CDR1 is KGHDR and CDR2 SFDVKD. With V trimmed by 4 bases and J by 1 base, 4 bases remained unmatched. The CDR3 totals 16 residues. The CDR3 here is CATSDEDRGSYNEQFF. Here the CDR3 DNA reads TGTGCCACCAGTGACGAAGACAGGGGGTCCTACAATGAGCAGTTCTTC.

The gene calls are TRBV5-1 and TRBJ2-7; 8 bases map to TRBD1. This CDR3 is 14 amino acids long. V was pared by 3 bases and J by 0 bases, with 2 bases of the junction left unmatched. Germline values: CDR1 SGHRS, CDR2 YFSETQ. In DNA form, the CDR3 reads TGCGCCAGCAGCTCGGGACAGGTCTCCTACGAGCAGTACTTC. Its protein product is CASSSGQVSYEQYF.

This clonotype was seen a few times. This rearrangement joins TRBV24-1 to TRBJ2-1, with D unclear. This CDR3 comprises 14 residues. Germline CDR1 is KGHDR and CDR2 is SFDVKD. V was cut by 4 bases and J by 5 bases, with 11 bases left in between. CDR3 in DNA: TGTGCCACCAGTGACCGTACCCTGGACAATGAGCAGTTCTTC. Amino acids: CATSDRTLDNEQFF.

This clonotype was observed a handful of times. The V and J genes are TRBV28 and TRBJ2-7; weak D call: TRBD1 (6 bases). From germline, CDR1 is MDHEN and CDR2 SYDVKM. V was cut by 7 bases and J by 5 bases, with 15 bases left in between. The CDR3 sequence is 13 residues long. CDR3 nucleotide sequence: TGTGCCAGCATGGTTTCAGGGGACCACGAGCAGTACTTC. This encodes CASMVSGDHEQYF.